The next 17 T cell receptor beta chains were all read from a single sample in a study of blood T cell repertoires in COVID-19 (dated by TCRdb to about 2020). Library creation used the immunoSEQ multiplex PCR assay. In its TCRdb copy, this immuneACCESS table keeps in-frame sequences only and misses some clones. Where compared with another copy, unresolved V genes explain less than half of these, and the others have no known cause. The sample has about 74,000 clones on record, roughly 81% of them singletons. The ten largest account for less than 45% of the sample. The sample consisted of peripheral blood. The receptor set was obtained from a man aged 65 to 85 with acute or convalescent COVID-19.

The rearrangement joins TRBV5-4 to TRBJ1-2, with D possibly TRBD1 on 5 matching bases. CDR3 length: 15 amino acids. The V gene lost 5 bases and the J gene lost 0 bases, with 14 bases spanning the gap. Germline V lookup: CDR1 SGHNT, CDR2 YYREEE (reference sequence). The CDR3 loop reads CASRLGGVSNYGYTF. CDR3 DNA: TGTGCCAGCAGGCTGGGAGGGGTCTCTAACTATGGCTACACCTTC.

The chain joins TRBV19 to TRBJ2-2, with 11 bases fitting TRBD2. CDR3 length equals 17 residues. V trimming: 2 bases; J trimming: 8 bases; junction bases outside the gene matches: 10. Germline CDR1 LNHDA, CDR2 SQIVND (reference sequence). The CDR3 nucleotides are TGTGCCAGTAGTATACCAACTCTAGCGGGAGGAGCGGGGGAGCTGTTTTTT. Its translation is CASSIPTLAGGAGELFF.

The V gene is TRBV5-1, the J gene TRBJ1-4, with D perhaps TRBD1 (5 bases). V was pared by 4 bases and J by 7 bases, with 11 bases between. The CDR3 is made up of 13 amino acids. Looked up from germline, CDR1 is SGHRS and CDR2 is YFSETQ. The CDR3 is CASSIQGGEKLFF. The DNA of the CDR3 is TGCGCCAGCAGCATTCAGGGTGGTGAAAAACTGTTTTTT.

This chain connects TRBV2 to TRBJ2-1, with 10 positions matching TRBD2. This CDR3 is 16 amino acids long. The germline V gene encodes CDR1 SNHLY and CDR2 FYNNEI. V trimming: 0 bases; J trimming: 5 bases; junction bases outside the gene matches: 4. The CDR3 nucleotides are TGTGCCAGCAGTGAAGCAGAACTAGCGGGAAACAATGAGCAGTTCTTC. Encoded protein: CASSEAELAGNNEQFF.

V gene TRBV25-1 combines with J gene TRBJ2-5, with TRBD2 as a possible D gene (7 bases). CDR3 length equals 16 residues. The germline V gene has CDR1 MGHDK and CDR2 SYGVNS. V was pared by 1 base and J by 2 bases, with 14 bases between. CDR3 protein: CASSELFGGQQETQYF. The CDR3, as DNA: TGTGCCAGCAGTGAATTATTCGGGGGGCAGCAAGAGACCCAGTACTTC. The variable domain in full, with the rest retrieved from reference TRBV25-1 and TRBJ2-5, is EADIYQTPRYLVIGTGKKITLECSQTMGHDKMYWYQQDPGMELHLIHYSYGVNSTEKGDLSSESTVSRIRTEHFPLTLESARPSHTSQYLCASSELFGGQQETQYFGPGTRLLVL.

This clone has a handful of counts. The chain uses TRBV29-1 and TRBJ2-1; a weak D match, TRBD2 (6 bases). V lost 7 bases and J 5 bases, leaving 12 bases between the germline ends. This CDR3 is built from 12 residues. CDR1 SQVTM and CDR2 ANQGSEA come from the germline V gene. The CDR3 coding sequence is TGCAGCGCTGGACTATCCAACAATGAGCAGTTCTTC. Translated: CSAGLSNNEQFF.

The chain has TRBV7-9 and TRBJ2-6; D not resolved. Germline V gene lookup returns CDR1 SEHNR and CDR2 FQNEAQ (reference sequence). V was cut by 3 bases and J by 4 bases, with 7 bases left in between. There are 14 residues in the CDR3. The CDR3 region is CASSFGLGANVLTF. The CDR3 DNA follows: TGTGCCAGCAGCTTCGGGTTAGGGGCCAACGTCCTGACTTTC.

The count of this clone is one. This chain links TRBV9 with TRBJ1-1; D remains ambiguous. Trimming took off 3 bases at V and 0 bases at J, with 9 bases between the two ends. CDR1 is SGDLS, CDR2 YYNGEE, per germline. The CDR3 length is 14 residues. The CDR3 DNA reads TGTGCCAGCAGCGAACAGCTCATGAACACTGAAGCTTTCTTT. This gives the protein CASSEQLMNTEAFF.

A single count supports this clone. V and J are TRBV12-3 or TRBV12-4 and TRBJ2-3; 7 nucleotides align to TRBD1. The CDR3 spans 13 residues. V gave up 4 bases and J gave up 9 bases; unmatched junction bases: 7. For the CDR3, the DNA is TGTGCCAGCAGTTCCCTGACAGGGATAACGCAGTATTTT. Translating gives CASSSLTGITQYF.

The CDR3 protein is CASNPQVTGELFF. The CDR3 DNA reads as TGTGCCAGCAATCCGCAGGTGACCGGGGAGCTGTTTTTT. The gene calls are TRBV2 and TRBJ2-2; D is undetermined. This CDR3 comprises 13 residues. Between the trimmed V and J ends, which lost 7 bases and 5 bases, there was a span of 11 bases. Germline values: CDR1 SNHLY, CDR2 FYNNEI.

The chain links TRBV2 to TRBJ2-1; 14 positions match TRBD2. The CDR3 is made up of 16 amino acids. Germline V lookup: CDR1 SNHLY, CDR2 FYNNEI. V shed 6 bases and J 7 bases; nucleotides not matched to a gene: 8. In nucleotides, the CDR3 is TGTGCCAGCAGCGTCCGAGGGACTAGCGGGAGTAATGAGCAGTTCTTC. It codes for CASSVRGTSGSNEQFF.

This chain uses TRBV5-1 with TRBJ1-1; 8 bases match TRBD1. The CDR3 loop spans 15 amino acids. Per the germline V gene, CDR1 is SGHRS and CDR2 is YFSETQ. Germline trimming cut 7 bases from V and 0 bases from J; bases unmatched to any gene: 8. The chain's CDR3 is CASGGQGSLNTEAFF. For the CDR3, the DNA is TGCGCCAGCGGTGGACAGGGAAGTTTGAACACTGAAGCTTTCTTT.

The J gene is TRBJ1-1, the V gene TRBV27, with D possibly TRBD1 on 5 matching bases. Germline V gene data show CDR1 as MNHEY and CDR2 as SMNVEV (reference sequence). Trimming took 4 bases from V and 8 from J, leaving 8 bases between them. This CDR3 is built from 11 residues. This CDR3 reads CASSSAGEAFF. CDR3 bases: TGTGCCAGCAGTTCGGCAGGGGAAGCTTTCTTT.

The gene calls are TRBV15 and TRBJ2-1, with 7 bases identical to TRBD2. The CDR3 totals 19 residues. CDR1 and CDR2 (germline): LNHNV, YYDKDF (reference sequence). Losses at the gene ends were 0 bases for V and 0 bases for J; bases not matched to a gene: 11. Here the CDR3 DNA reads TGTGCCACCAGCAGAGACCCGACTCGCGGGGGTAGCTCCTACAATGAGCAGTTCTTC. Encoded protein: CATSRDPTRGGSSYNEQFF. Drawing the rest from reference TRBV15 and TRBJ2-1, the complete variable domain is DAMVIQNPRYQVTQFGKPVTLSCSQTLNHNVMYWYQQKSSQAPKLLFHYYDKDFNNEADTPDNFQSRRPNTSFCFLDIRSPGLGDTAMYLCATSRDPTRGGSSYNEQFFGPGTRLTVL.

The chain employs TRBV7-3 and TRBJ2-6, with TRBD1 matching over 7 bases. Germline lookup yields CDR1 SGHTA and CDR2 FQGTGA. CDR3 size: 18 residues. V was pared by 4 bases and J by 1 base, with 10 bases of the junction left unmatched. In nucleotides, the CDR3 is TGTGCCAGCAGCTCGACACGGGACAGCTTTTCTGGGGCCAACGTCCTGACTTTC. The encoded protein is CASSSTRDSFSGANVLTF.

This chain links TRBV2 with TRBJ2-1, with D maybe TRBD2 (6 bases). Germline assignment: CDR1 SNHLY and CDR2 FYNNEI. Trimming cost V 10 bases and J 2 bases, with 18 bases left between them. The CDR3 runs to 15 residues. Here the CDR3 DNA reads TGTGCCACCCAGAGCGGGCCTGCCGCCTACAATGAGCAGTTCTTC. Translated: CATQSGPAAYNEQFF.

This clone has just one count. The rearrangement uses TRBV28 and TRBJ2-7, with no clear D. Per the germline V gene, CDR1 is MDHEN and CDR2 is SYDVKM. V was cut by 6 bases and J by 3 bases, with 15 bases left in between. CDR3 length equals 14 residues. CDR3 residues: CASSLQVFNYEQYF. The DNA for the CDR3 is TGTGCCAGCAGCCTTCAGGTTTTTAACTACGAGCAGTACTTC.